Following are 9 T cell receptor beta chains from one sample sequenced in a study of cytomegalovirus exposure and HLA in healthy donors. The PCR contained 60 Vbeta and 13 Jbeta primers. Measured with immunoSEQ multiplex PCR; TCRdb has only the in-frame clones, and not every one. Among roughly 100,000 clones listed, more than 75% were seen once. Material for sequencing was PBMCs. The receptor set was obtained from a human donor in good health.

The chain uses TRBV27 and TRBJ2-2, with TRBD1 matching over 10 bases. Unmatched junction bases numbered 5, after V lost 2 bases and J lost 8 bases. In germline, CDR1 is MNHEY, CDR2 SMNVEV (reference sequence). The CDR3 is made up of 15 amino acids. The CDR3 sequence: CASSLDRGRRGELFF. For the CDR3, the DNA is TGTGCCAGCAGTTTAGACAGGGGGCGGAGGGGGGAGCTGTTTTTT.

This CDR3 reads CATSRGGTLSYNEQFF. CDR3 in DNA: TGTGCCACCAGCAGAGGGGGCACTCTCTCCTACAATGAGCAGTTCTTC. The chain recombines TRBV15 with TRBJ2-1, with D possibly being TRBD1 (5 bases). Germline V gene lookup returns CDR1 LNHNV and CDR2 YYDKDF (reference sequence). This CDR3 has 16 residues. V was cut by 1 base and J by 0 bases, with 10 bases left in between.

The chain combines TRBV7-2 with TRBJ2-7; 10 bases fit TRBD2. The V gene's germline CDR1 is SGHTA and CDR2 FQGNSA. J gave up 1 base and V 8 bases, and 5 bases lay outside the gene matches. This CDR3 comprises 14 residues. The CDR3, as DNA: TGTGCCAGCGGAATAGCGGGAGGATCCTACGAGCAGTACTTC. Encoded protein: CASGIAGGSYEQYF.

The count of this clone is one. The rearrangement uses TRBV7-2 and TRBJ2-3, with no clear D. Germline V lookup: CDR1 SGHTA, CDR2 FQGNSA. The CDR3 sequence is 14 residues long. The germline V and J ends were trimmed by 2 bases and 7 bases, with 13 bases remaining between them. The CDR3 DNA sequence: TGTGCCAGCAGCTTACAGGTATCGGAAAATACGCAGTATTTT. This translates into CASSLQVSENTQYF.

For the CDR3, the DNA is TGTGCCAGCAGCACCGGACTAGCGGGGAGCACAGATACGCAGTATTTT. Protein product: CASSTGLAGSTDTQYF. The rearrangement joins TRBV7-9 to TRBJ2-3; 12 positions agree with TRBD2. V shed 5 bases and J 0 bases; nucleotides not matched to a gene: 3. The CDR3 covers 16 residues. Germline-derived CDR1 and CDR2 are SEHNR and FQNEAQ (reference sequence).

The rearrangement uses TRBV4-2 and TRBJ2-7; 9 nucleotides match TRBD2. With V trimmed by 1 base and J by 3 bases, 4 bases remained unmatched. The CDR3 contains 15 residues. Germline V lookup: CDR1 LGHNA, CDR2 YNFKEQ. The CDR3 DNA reads as TGTGCCAGCAGCCAAGCGGGACTAGCAGACTACGAGCAGTACTTC. Amino acid sequence: CASSQAGLADYEQYF.

This clone was detected a few times. The V gene is TRBV28, the J gene TRBJ2-5; D is perhaps TRBD1 (5 bases). V was pared by 7 bases and J by 2 bases, with 11 bases between. Per the germline V gene, CDR1 is MDHEN and CDR2 is SYDVKM. This CDR3 region has 13 residues. The CDR3 region is CASIADSQETQYF. The CDR3 DNA sequence: TGTGCCAGCATCGCCGACAGTCAAGAGACCCAGTACTTC. Variable domain in full (rest from reference TRBV28 and TRBJ2-5): DVKVTQSSRYLVKRTGEKVFLECVQDMDHENMFWYRQDPGLGLRLIYFSYDVKMKEKGDIPEGYSVSREKKERFSLILESASTNQTSMYLCASIADSQETQYFGPGTRLLVL.

The V call is TRBV29-1, the J call TRBJ2-5; the D gene is possibly TRBD1 (5 bases). V was pared by 4 bases and J by 2 bases, with 8 bases between. Germline V CDR1 and CDR2: SQVTM, ANQGSEA. The CDR3 totals 12 residues. CDR3 sequence: CSVVRQQETQYF. The CDR3, as DNA: TGCAGCGTTGTGCGACAGCAAGAGACCCAGTACTTC.

The J gene is TRBJ1-4, the V gene TRBV2, with 8 bases aligning to TRBD1. Germline CDR1 reads SNHLY; CDR2 reads FYNNEI. This CDR3 is built from 14 residues. The V gene end was trimmed by 5 bases and the J gene end by 7 bases; junction bases not matched to a gene: 6. The CDR3 DNA follows: TGTGCCAGCAGTATCAGGGGGCGGGGTGAAAAACTGTTTTTT. Protein product: CASSIRGRGEKLFF.